These 6 T cell receptor beta chains were all obtained from the same sample, sequenced in a study of T cell responses to AZD1222 COVID-19 vaccine. Sequencing used immunoSEQ multiplex PCR; TCRdb keeps in-frame clones, though not all of them. The sample has some 81,000 clones, 86% seen once. The sequences come from peripheral blood, collected 28 days after the second AZD1222 dose. The receptors stem from an adult who received the AZD1222 COVID-19 vaccine.

The J gene is TRBJ2-7, the V gene TRBV11-3; the D is unclear. From germline, CDR1 is SGHNT and CDR2 YENEEA. There are 13 residues in the CDR3. V shed 5 bases and J shed 3 bases, with 11 bases lying between them. DNA of the CDR3: TGTGCCAGCAGCCCTTGGACGGGCTACGAGCAGTACTTC. Translation: CASSPWTGYEQYF.

This clone was seen only once. The chain joins TRBV25-1 to TRBJ1-4; D perhaps matches TRBD1 (5 bases). The V gene lost 4 bases and the J gene lost 7 bases, with 16 bases spanning the gap. Germline CDR1 is MGHDK and CDR2 is SYGVNS. This CDR3 has 15 amino acids. This CDR3 is CASSVPAGGGEKLFF. CDR3 in DNA: TGTGCCAGCAGTGTTCCCGCGGGCGGGGGTGAAAAACTGTTTTTT.

The rearrangement joins TRBV12-3 or TRBV12-4 to TRBJ1-1; the D gene is possibly TRBD1 (6 bases). Trimming took off 5 bases at V and 6 bases at J, with 10 bases between the two ends. The CDR3 consists of 12 residues. The CDR3 bases are TGTGCCAGCAGTCAGGGGAGGCCTGAAGCTTTCTTT. Translated, it gives CASSQGRPEAFF.

V gene TRBV30 combines with J gene TRBJ1-2, with D possibly matching TRBD1 (6 bases). Germline V gene sequence: CDR1 GTSNPN, CDR2 SVGIG (reference sequence). V was trimmed by 4 bases and J by 14 bases, leaving 23 bases between them. The CDR3 covers 13 residues. The CDR3 region has the DNA TGTGCCTGGACCCCGTCGGGGAGGGGGACATGGACCTTC. It yields the protein CAWTPSGRGTWTF.

The chain combines TRBV28 with TRBJ2-4; perhaps TRBD2 as D (6 bases). Trimming pared 8 bases from V and 14 bases from J, leaving 28 bases between. The CDR3 runs to 15 residues. Germline CDR1 MDHEN, CDR2 SYDVKM. The CDR3 sequence: CASAVGGLARREEYF. CDR3 sequence (DNA): TGTGCCAGCGCGGTTGGGGGACTGGCACGGCGAGAGGAGTACTTC. Together with reference TRBV28 and TRBJ2-4, the CDR3 gives the full variable domain: DVKVTQSSRYLVKRTGEKVFLECVQDMDHENMFWYRQDPGLGLRLIYFSYDVKMKEKGDIPEGYSVSREKKERFSLILESASTNQTSMYLCASAVGGLARREEYFGAGTRLSVL.

Here the CDR3 reads CAGGDEKNYGYTF. CDR3 DNA: TGTGCCGGGGGGGACGAGAAAAACTATGGCTACACCTTC. The genes are TRBV12-3 or TRBV12-4 and TRBJ1-2; TRBD1 might be the D (5 bases). The CDR3 has 13 amino acids. V was shortened by 11 bases and J by 2 bases, with 15 bases between the two germline ends.